This T cell receptor (beta chain) was found in a study of post-analysis software for immune sequencing data. Study-wide background: Relapsing-remitting, secondary progressive and progressive-relapsing multiple sclerosis courses were included.

Every TCR beta cDNA library bore unique molecular identifiers. TCRdb passed the PCR reads through MiXCR, listing each CDR3 protein once. The table has roughly 700,000 distinct CDR3 sequences, 30% seen once. V gave up 0 bases and J gave up 0 bases, with 9 bases separating them. The germline gives CDR1 ENHRY, CDR2 SYGVKD. The CDR3 sequence is 15 residues long. This clonotype was seen repeatedly, ten times or more. Its specificity is not known. Study outcomes and limitations: Multiple sclerosis patients had significantly lower normalized Chao1 diversity than controls. A few TRBV segments (TRBV5-6, TRBV5-1 and TRBV20-1 among them) occurred more frequently in patients than in controls.

The sequenced sample consisted of blood. This receptor was identified in a girl aged 5-17 years with multiple sclerosis. The V and J genes are TRBV10-3 and TRBJ2-7, with D maybe TRBD1 (6 bases). In DNA form, the CDR3 reads TGTGCCATCAGTGAGTCCGAGACAGGCTCCTACGAGCAGTACTTC. Translated: CAISESETGSYEQYF.